These T cell receptor beta chains were read from a single sample in a study of blood T cell repertoires in COVID-19. The method was immunoSEQ multiplex PCR; TCRdb's version includes in-frame clones alone and lacks a portion of them. The sample has 35,000 to 45,000 clones, 75% to 90% seen once. The sample consisted of peripheral blood. These receptors originate from a human donor in a cohort sampled during active COVID-19. CDR3s include the opening cysteine and the closing phenylalanine or tryptophan. The order of the fields is V gene, D gene, J gene, clone size, CDR3 DNA, CDR3 protein. The D gene is left open where the match is weak. Expanded clones get a size class; other rows say once, few or many, or leave the size out.

TRBV6-1	NA	TRBJ2-7	NA	TGTGCCAGCAGTGAAGCGAATCAGTTCAGGCGCTATACCTACGAGCAGTACTTC	CASSEANQFRRYTYEQYF
TRBV27	TRBD1	TRBJ1-2	NA	TGTGCCAGCAGTCCAAGGGACAGGACCCTCCACTATGGCTACACCTTC	CASSPRDRTLHYGYTF
TRBV4-1	TRBD1	TRBJ2-7	NA	TGCGCCAGCAGCCCCGGGACAGTGGGCCAATACGAGCAGTACTTC	CASSPGTVGQYEQYF
TRBV7-2	TRBD1	TRBJ1-5	NA	TGTGCCAGCAGCCTCGGACAGGAAAATCAGCCCCAGCATTTT	CASSLGQENQPQHF
TRBV20-1	NA	TRBJ1-5	NA	TGCAGTGCTAGTAACTCAGGGGAACAGCCCCAGCATTTT	CSASNSGEQPQHF
TRBV5-6	NA	TRBJ2-7	once	TGTGCCAGCAGCCGGGATCCAGGGGACCGCGAATGGCAGTACTTC	CASSRDPGDREWQYF
TRBV7-8	TRBD1	TRBJ1-1	NA	TGTGCCAGCAGGCCGACAGGGGGCCCCACTGAAGCTTTCTTT	CASRPTGGPTEAFF
TRBV6-2/TRBV6-3	NA	TRBJ1-2	NA	TGTGCCAGCAGTCCGTCAGGGGTAGGAGGCTACACCTTC	CASSPSGVGGYTF
TRBV10-3	NA	TRBJ2-1	NA	TGTGCCATCAGTGAGTCTATATTAAATGAGCAGTTCTTC	CAISESILNEQFF
TRBV4-3	NA	TRBJ1-5	NA	TGCGCCAGCAGCCAAGAAGCGGGAGGGGGGGGGCAGCCCCAGCATTTT	CASSQEAGGGGQPQHF
TRBV7-9	TRBD1	TRBJ1-1	NA	TGTGCCAGCAGCCCAGGGGGCCTACGGGCTTTCTTT	CASSPGGLRAFF
TRBV6-5	NA	TRBJ2-6	once	TGTGCCAGCAGCAAACAGGGCCCTGGGGCCAACGTCCTGACTTTC	CASSKQGPGANVLTF
TRBV18	NA	TRBJ2-7	NA	TGTGCCAGCTCAGAAGACAAAGAGCAGTACTTC	CASSEDKEQYF
TRBV28	NA	TRBJ2-7	NA	TGTGCCAGCAGTTTAAGAACAGCCTACGAGCAGTACTTC	CASSLRTAYEQYF
TRBV19	TRBD2	TRBJ2-5	NA	TGTGCCAGTAGACTAGCGGGGGGGGATACCCAGTACTTC	CASRLAGGDTQYF
TRBV6-1	NA	TRBJ2-3	few	TGTGCCAGCAGTGAACGGTCTGTCAGGGGCAGAGATACGCAGTATTTT	CASSERSVRGRDTQYF
TRBV28	NA	TRBJ2-7	once	TGTGCCAGCAGTCTAGGGGGTGGTAGCTCCCACGAGCAGTACTTC	CASSLGGGSSHEQYF
TRBV4-1	TRBD2	TRBJ2-1	NA	TGCGCCAGCAGCGCGGGGGGGGATGAGCAGTTCTTC	CASSAGGDEQFF
TRBV10-3	TRBD1	TRBJ2-1	NA	TGTGCCATCAGAGGACAGGCTCCTTCTTACAATGAGCAGTTCTTC	CAIRGQAPSYNEQFF
TRBV28	NA	TRBJ1-2	NA	TGTGCCAGCTCAGCGCAGGGGAACTATGGCTACACCTTC	CASSAQGNYGYTF
TRBV11-3	NA	TRBJ1-3	NA	TGTGCCAGCAGCTCCGATGGGGAGGGATCAGAGACCATATATTTT	CASSSDGEGSETIYF
TRBV27	NA	TRBJ1-2	NA	TGTGCCAGCAGTTTTGGAGGGAAAGGTGGCTACACCTTC	CASSFGGKGGYTF
TRBV7-2	TRBD2	TRBJ2-2	NA	TGTGCCAGCAGCAGTCGTGGTAGCGGGCTCTCCTCGAACACCGGGGAGCTGTTTTTT	CASSSRGSGLSSNTGELFF
TRBV11-3	NA	TRBJ2-3	NA	TGTGCCAGCAGCTCAGGATGGTCAGATACGCAGTATTTT	CASSSGWSDTQYF
TRBV6-6	TRBD2	TRBJ2-7	NA	TGTGCCAGCAGTTACTCGGGCGGGGGAGCCGAGCAGTACTTC	CASSYSGGGAEQYF
TRBV19	TRBD1	TRBJ1-2	once	TGTGCCAGTAGGATGGTTAGGGGGCGAGACTATGGCTACACCTTC	CASRMVRGRDYGYTF
TRBV30	TRBD1	TRBJ1-5	once	TGTGCCTGGAGTACCGGACAGGGTCGTCAGCCCCAGCATTTT	CAWSTGQGRQPQHF
TRBV24-1	TRBD1	TRBJ2-5	few	TGTGCCACCAGTGACGCACCTGGGACAGACGGTACCGGGACCCAGTACTTC	CATSDAPGTDGTGTQYF
TRBV9	TRBD2	TRBJ2-7	NA	TGTGCCAGCAGCGTGACTCCTAGCGGGCCATCCTACGAGCAGTACTTC	CASSVTPSGPSYEQYF
TRBV28	NA	TRBJ2-7	NA	TGTGCCAGCAGACTCGGACTTGACTCCCAATACGAGCAGTACTTC	CASRLGLDSQYEQYF
TRBV7-6	TRBD2	TRBJ2-7	NA	TGTGCCAGCAGCGTAGCGGGAGCGGGCGAGCAGTACTTC	CASSVAGAGEQYF
TRBV29-1	NA	TRBJ2-7	once	TGCAGCGCCCTACGGGGGTCCTACGAGCAGTACTTC	CSALRGSYEQYF
TRBV4-1	TRBD1	TRBJ1-4	NA	TGCGCCAGCAGCCAACCTACCGGGACAGGGGTTGAAAAACTGTTTTTT	CASSQPTGTGVEKLFF
TRBV6-5	NA	TRBJ2-7	once	TGTGCCAGCAGGGAGGGACAGCGCTACGAGCAGTACTTC	CASREGQRYEQYF
TRBV5-3	NA	TRBJ1-4	NA	TGTGCCAGAAGCTCTGAGGTCGCCAAGGCGGGTGAAAAACTGTTTTTT	CARSSEVAKAGEKLFF
TRBV19	NA	TRBJ2-7	NA	TGTGCCAGTCGGTCAGGGAACCCCTACGAGCAGTACTTC	CASRSGNPYEQYF
TRBV7-9	NA	TRBJ2-3	NA	TGTGCCAGCAGGTCCCAGGGCCCCACAGATACGCAGTATTTT	CASRSQGPTDTQYF
TRBV2	TRBD1	TRBJ2-3	once	TGTGCCAGCAGCCAGGACAGGGTAACAGATACGCAGTATTTT	CASSQDRVTDTQYF
TRBV11-2	NA	TRBJ2-7	NA	TGTGCCAGCAGCCCTGTTCTTGGGCAGTCCGGCATGGAGCAGTACTTC	CASSPVLGQSGMEQYF
TRBV15	TRBD1	TRBJ1-4	NA	TGTGCCACCAGCAGAGAAGCCAGGGGGCATGCAACTAATGAAAAACTGTTTTTT	CATSREARGHATNEKLFF
TRBV28	TRBD1	TRBJ2-6	NA	TGTGCCAGCAGGACAGGGGCGTCTGGGGCCAACGTCCTGACTTTC	CASRTGASGANVLTF
TRBV6-2/TRBV6-3	NA	TRBJ2-7	NA	TGTGCCAGCAGTCCCCTCCGACAGTTCTCCTACGAGCAGTACTTC	CASSPLRQFSYEQYF
TRBV18	TRBD1	TRBJ2-7	few	TGTGCCAGCTCAACCCGGGACAGGGATTCGTACGAGCAGTACTTC	CASSTRDRDSYEQYF
TRBV2	TRBD2	TRBJ2-7	NA	TGTGCCAGCAGTGACCGGATAGCGGGAGGCTACGAGCAGTACTTC	CASSDRIAGGYEQYF
TRBV7-2	NA	TRBJ1-5	NA	TGTGCCAGCAGCTTAGGCAGGGTCCAGCCCCAGCATTTT	CASSLGRVQPQHF
TRBV19	NA	TRBJ2-7	once	TGTGCCAGTAGTCCCGGCAGGACCTACGAGCAGTACTTC	CASSPGRTYEQYF